Presented here are 32 T cell receptor beta chains from one specimen sequenced in a study of cytomegalovirus exposure and HLA in healthy donors. Primers for the PCR totalled 60 Vbeta and 13 Jbeta. Assay used: immunoSEQ multiplex PCR; TCRdb lists only in-frame clones, some missing. The sample includes 190,000 or so clones, about 80% seen only once; the top ten take 0.5% to 0.8%. The source material was PBMCs. The receptors stem from a boy aged 5-17 years in good health and CMV-seronegative.

The rearrangement links TRBV19 to TRBJ1-1, with D unresolved. This CDR3 contains 14 residues. The germline gives CDR1 LNHDA, CDR2 SQIVND (reference sequence). The germline V and J ends were trimmed by 9 bases and 1 base, with 15 bases remaining between them. CDR3 sequence: CASTQTHRNTEAFF. The CDR3 DNA is TGTGCCAGCACCCAAACTCATAGGAACACTGAAGCTTTCTTT.

The chain is built from TRBV5-6 and TRBJ2-7; 7 bases agree with TRBD1. Trimming took 2 bases from V and 8 from J; bases not matched to a gene: 19. The CDR3 sequence is 17 residues long. In germline, CDR1 is SGHDT, CDR2 YYEEEE. The CDR3 region has the DNA TGTGCCAGCAGCTTATGGGACAGCGTGACCTGGCTCCGAAAGCAGTACTTC. It is translated as CASSLWDSVTWLRKQYF. The complete variable domain, with remaining parts taken from reference TRBV5-6 and TRBJ2-7, reads DAGVTQSPTHLIKTRGQQVTLRCSPKSGHDTVSWYQQALGQGPQFIFQYYEEEERQRGNFPDRFSGHQFPNYSSELNVNALLLGDSALYLCASSLWDSVTWLRKQYFGPGTRLTVT.

The gene calls are TRBV15 and TRBJ1-2, with D unclear. This CDR3 comprises 12 residues. V shed 8 bases and J shed 3 bases, with 10 bases lying between them. The germline V gene has CDR1 LNHNV and CDR2 YYDKDF (reference sequence). CDR3: CATGGPHYGYTF. CDR3 DNA: TGTGCCACCGGAGGTCCCCACTATGGCTACACCTTC.

The chain recombines TRBV10-3 with TRBJ2-5; D uncertain. V was trimmed by 0 bases and J by 5 bases, leaving 7 bases between them. Germline CDR1 reads ENHRY; CDR2 reads SYGVKD. The CDR3 loop spans 13 amino acids. DNA for the CDR3: TGTGCCATCAGTGAGTCAGCTTCGGAGACCCAGTACTTC. Amino acids: CAISESASETQYF.

The genes are TRBV19 and TRBJ1-6, with D maybe TRBD1 (6 bases). The V end was cut by 1 base, the J end by 5 bases, with 12 bases between. CDR3 length: 16 residues. The V gene's germline CDR1 is LNHDA and CDR2 SQIVND (reference sequence). The CDR3 region is CASSIASGVNNSPLHF. The CDR3 bases are TGTGCCAGTAGTATAGCTTCAGGGGTGAATAATTCACCCCTCCACTTT.

The chain links TRBV7-9 to TRBJ2-7; tentative D call: TRBD2 (6 bases). With 2 bases removed from V and 3 bases from J, the gap between germline ends came to 14 bases. Germline V lookup: CDR1 SEHNR, CDR2 FQNEAQ (reference sequence). CDR3 length equals 15 residues. The CDR3 DNA follows: TGTGCCAGCAGCTTATTCCCGGGAGCAGGCTACGAGCAGTACTTC. This codes for CASSLFPGAGYEQYF.

The chain recombines TRBV4-1 with TRBJ1-1; D gene ambiguous. The germline V gene encodes CDR1 MGHRA and CDR2 YSYEKL. This CDR3 spans 15 amino acids. V lost 1 base and J 0 bases, leaving 9 bases between the germline ends. Here the CDR3 reads CASSQGPAVNTEAFF. The CDR3 DNA reads as TGCGCCAGCAGCCAAGGGCCAGCGGTGAACACTGAAGCTTTCTTT.

The V and J genes are TRBV30 and TRBJ1-6; unclear D gene. The ends were cut back, 0 bases at V and 9 bases at J, with 15 bases in the middle. CDR3 length equals 15 residues. Germline V gene data show CDR1 as GTSNPN and CDR2 as SVGIG (reference sequence). This chain's CDR3 is CAWSVPPEEGSPLHF. CDR3 DNA: TGTGCCTGGAGTGTACCTCCGGAAGAGGGTTCACCCCTCCACTTT.

DNA of the CDR3: TGTGCCAGCTTTCCTAGGCGGGATCTCGACGAGCAGTACTTC. Protein product: CASFPRRDLDEQYF. This rearrangement joins TRBV6-1 to TRBJ2-7, with D possibly being TRBD2 (6 bases). V lost 8 bases and J 5 bases, leaving 19 bases between the germline ends. Germline V CDR1 and CDR2: MNHNS, SASEGT. The length of the CDR3 is 14 residues.

With respect to this clone: At one end, the junction sequence differs from germline, possibly due to a read error. V gene TRBV7-9 combines with J gene TRBJ1-1; 11 bases are shared with TRBD1. CDR1 is SEHNR, CDR2 FQNEAQ, per germline (reference sequence). This CDR3 comprises 18 residues. DNA for the CDR3: TGTTCCAGCAGCTTATCGGGGTGGGGACAGGGGGTACCCTTTGGAGCTTTCTTT. Translating it yields CSSSLSGWGQGVPFGAFF.

The CDR3 region has the DNA TGTGCCAGCAGCCCGACAGGGGCTACTCAGTATACGCAGTATTTT. Residues: CASSPTGATQYTQYF. V and J are TRBV6-6 and TRBJ2-3, with 8 nucleotides matching TRBD1. CDR1 MNHNY and CDR2 SVGAGI come from the germline V gene (reference sequence). The CDR3 covers 15 residues. The ends lost 6 bases at V and 7 bases at J; junction bases unmatched: 12.

Concerning this clone: Sequence at one end of the junction differs from germline and may be a read error. The chain joins TRBV7-9 to TRBJ2-6, with 7 bases aligning to TRBD1. CDR3 length: 18 residues. Germline V CDR1 and CDR2: SEHNR, FQNEAQ (reference sequence). CDR3 DNA sequence: TGTTCCAGCAGCTTAGAGGGGGCCAGTTTCTCTGGGGCCAACGTCCTGACTTTC. Protein product: CSSSLEGASFSGANVLTF.

This clone was recorded only once. The chain has TRBV11-3 and TRBJ2-1; 7 bases line up with TRBD2. Germline V gives CDR1 SGHNT, CDR2 YENEEA. Losses at the gene ends were 7 bases for V and 7 bases for J; bases not matched to a gene: 13. CDR3 size: 15 residues. CDR3 nucleotide sequence: TGTGCCAGCAAACTGGGAGGGCTAGCAATGAATGAGCAGTTCTTC. Its translation: CASKLGGLAMNEQFF.

The rearrangement links TRBV4-2 to TRBJ2-1; 14 bases map to TRBD2. The CDR3 has 17 amino acids. Germline V CDR1 and CDR2: LGHNA, YNFKEQ. V gave up 4 bases and J gave up 3 bases; unmatched junction bases: 5. The CDR3 is CASSRGGLAGGYNEQFF. CDR3 nucleotide sequence: TGTGCCAGCAGCCGAGGAGGACTAGCGGGGGGCTACAATGAGCAGTTCTTC.

This clone has only a few counts. The chain recombines TRBV6-5 with TRBJ1-2; perhaps TRBD1 as D (6 bases). The V and J ends lost 5 bases and 4 bases respectively, with 11 bases between them. Germline V gives CDR1 MNHEY, CDR2 SVGAGI. The CDR3 is made up of 13 amino acids. In DNA form, the CDR3 reads TGTGCCAGCAGTCCGGACAGAATCTATGGCTACACCTTC. It encodes CASSPDRIYGYTF.

The chain joins TRBV4-1 to TRBJ2-3, with a weak D call TRBD2 (6 bases). The CDR3 is 17 residues long. V lost 4 bases to trimming and J lost 0 bases, with 17 bases between them. The germline CDR1 and CDR2 sequences are MGHRA and YSYEKL. The CDR3 loop reads CASSLIAGGQSTDTQYF. The CDR3 nucleotides read TGCGCCAGCAGCCTGATTGCAGGAGGGCAGAGCACAGATACGCAGTATTTT.

The rearrangement joins TRBV13 to TRBJ1-5, with D possibly matching TRBD1 (5 bases). In germline, CDR1 is PRHDT, CDR2 FYEKMQ (reference sequence). The CDR3 length is 15 residues. The germline V and J ends were trimmed by 0 bases and 4 bases, with 10 bases remaining between them. CDR3 sequence: CASSLGMGGNQPQHF. DNA for the CDR3: TGTGCCAGCAGCTTAGGAATGGGGGGGAATCAGCCCCAGCATTTT.

The count of this clone is one. The chain couples TRBV5-1 to TRBJ1-4; 10 bases fit TRBD1. Trimming cost V 5 bases and J 0 bases; bases outside gene matches: 4. CDR1 is SGHRS, CDR2 YFSETQ, per germline. The CDR3 is 16 amino acids. CDR3 sequence reads: CASSFGQGATNEKLFF. The CDR3, as DNA: TGCGCCAGCAGTTTTGGACAGGGGGCAACTAATGAAAAACTGTTTTTT.

Here the CDR3 DNA reads TGTGCCAGCAGCTTGGCAGGGCTCTATGGCTACACCTTC. Amino acid sequence: CASSLAGLYGYTF. This chain links TRBV5-6 with TRBJ1-2; tentatively, D is TRBD1 (5 bases). V shed 0 bases and J shed 4 bases, with 7 bases lying between them. Germline CDR1 is SGHDT and CDR2 is YYEEEE. The CDR3 spans 13 residues.

This clone was counted once. This chain's CDR3 is CASSLVPNRGTEAFF. The CDR3 bases are TGCGCCAGCAGCTTGGTTCCGAACCGGGGCACTGAAGCTTTCTTT. This sequence joins TRBV5-1 and TRBJ1-1; no reliable D call. Germline values: CDR1 SGHRS, CDR2 YFSETQ. This CDR3 region has 15 residues. V was trimmed by 0 bases and J by 4 bases, leaving 13 bases between them.

The chain carries TRBV30 and TRBJ1-3; 7 bases map to TRBD1. The CDR3 extends over 16 amino acids. The V and J ends lost 2 bases and 4 bases, in that order; junction bases with no gene match: 11. CDR1 and CDR2 from the germline V gene are GTSNPN and SVGIG (reference sequence). The DNA for the CDR3 is TGTGCCTGGAGTATCCGACAGGGAAGACGAGGAAACACCATATATTTT. Translating it yields CAWSIRQGRRGNTIYF.

This chain links TRBV19 with TRBJ2-7; 9 nucleotides line up with TRBD1. Germline loops: CDR1 LNHDA, CDR2 SQIVND (reference sequence). With 6 bases clipped from V and 2 bases from J, the junction kept 8 bases outside the gene matches. The CDR3 is made up of 15 amino acids. This chain's CDR3 is CASRGNRGPPYEQYF. The CDR3 DNA reads as TGTGCCAGTAGGGGAAACAGGGGGCCCCCCTACGAGCAGTACTTC.

J is TRBJ1-1 and V is TRBV9; 10 bases line up with TRBD1. The CDR3 runs to 15 residues. V lost 4 bases and J lost 3; bases outside the gene matches: 6. Germline V gene data show CDR1 as SGDLS and CDR2 as YYNGEE. The CDR3: CASSTSTGGDTEAFF. The CDR3 DNA is TGTGCCAGCAGCACGTCGACAGGGGGCGACACTGAAGCTTTCTTT.

The count of this clone is one. The chain has TRBV4-1 and TRBJ1-4; D gene uncertain. The CDR3 consists of 14 residues. Trimming cost V 5 bases and J 8 bases, with 15 bases left between them. CDR1 MGHRA and CDR2 YSYEKL come from the germline V gene. The CDR3 is CASSSVPPGEKLFF. The CDR3 DNA reads TGCGCCAGCAGCTCCGTCCCTCCGGGGGAAAAACTGTTTTTT.

This clone was detected a few times. The V call is TRBV6-5, the J call TRBJ1-1; perhaps TRBD1 as D (5 bases). V was clipped by 7 bases and J by 0 bases, with 9 bases between them. CDR1 and CDR2 from the germline V gene are MNHEY and SVGAGI. This CDR3 has 13 residues. This chain's CDR3 is CASIGGVNTEAFF. CDR3 in DNA: TGTGCCAGCATCGGGGGGGTGAACACTGAAGCTTTCTTT.

The chain uses TRBV6-5 and TRBJ1-1; a possible D gene is TRBD1 (6 bases). V dropped 6 bases and J dropped 8 bases, with 13 bases sitting between them. CDR3 length equals 12 residues. The V gene's germline CDR1 is MNHEY and CDR2 SVGAGI. The chain's CDR3 is CASSLGGGEAFF. As DNA, the CDR3 is TGTGCCAGCAGCCTCGGGGGGGGCGAAGCTTTCTTT.

The rearrangement links TRBV6-5 to TRBJ2-5; 7 bases are a match to TRBD2. The J call may be incorrect, as the DNA end agrees better with TRBJ2-7. CDR3 size: 16 residues. The germline V gene has CDR1 MNHEY and CDR2 SVGAGI. Here the CDR3 reads CASSYSGTGGTGEQYF. In DNA, the CDR3 is TGTGCCAGCAGTTACTCGGGGACGGGGGGAACCGGCGAGCAGTACTTC.

This clone was recorded once. This chain joins TRBV2 and TRBJ2-1; a possible D gene is TRBD2 (6 bases). Trimming pared 7 bases from V and 10 bases from J, leaving 20 bases between. CDR3 size: 14 residues. Germline CDR1 reads SNHLY; CDR2 reads FYNNEI. CDR3 sequence: CASTGSGYGGEQFF. CDR3 DNA: TGTGCCAGCACTGGAAGTGGATACGGGGGAGAGCAGTTCTTC.

This chain joins TRBV30 and TRBJ1-5; 9 bases agree with TRBD1. Germline CDR1 and CDR2: GTSNPN and SVGIG (reference sequence). The J segment lost 1 base and the V segment lost 6 bases, leaving 4 bases of the junction unmatched. The CDR3 is 14 amino acids. The CDR3 sequence: CACDRGSSNQPQHF. The CDR3 nucleotides are TGTGCCTGCGACAGGGGGTCCAGCAATCAGCCCCAGCATTTT.

The rearrangement links TRBV15 to TRBJ1-5; 7 nucleotides align to TRBD1. The CDR3 totals 16 residues. Germline loops: CDR1 LNHNV, CDR2 YYDKDF (reference sequence). V lost 5 bases, J lost 4 bases, and 11 bases stayed unmatched. CDR3 residues: CATSGSGQVGNQPQHF. The CDR3 region has the DNA TGTGCCACCAGCGGGTCTGGACAGGTAGGAAATCAGCCCCAGCATTTT.

The chain couples TRBV5-6 to TRBJ2-7, with 7 nucleotides matching TRBD1. Germline V gives CDR1 SGHDT, CDR2 YYEEEE. The CDR3 has 14 amino acids. Losses at the gene ends were 7 bases for V and 9 bases for J; bases not matched to a gene: 16. The CDR3 here is CASLKGQYYERQYF. The CDR3 coding sequence is TGTGCCAGCCTTAAGGGACAGTACTACGAGCGGCAGTACTTC.

The chain employs TRBV9 and TRBJ2-6, with 11 nucleotides matching TRBD1. The V and J ends lost 6 bases and 2 bases, in that order; junction bases with no gene match: 10. The germline gives CDR1 SGDLS, CDR2 YYNGEE. This CDR3 is built from 18 residues. CDR3 amino acids: CASNLPRGQGAGANVLTF. DNA for the CDR3: TGTGCCAGCAATCTGCCTAGGGGACAGGGGGCTGGGGCCAACGTCCTGACTTTC.